The rows below give T cell receptor beta chains drawn from one sample of a study of robustness of blood B and T cell sequencing. One entry per CDR3 protein results from TCRdb running MiXCR on the PCR reads. The table lists roughly 3,600 distinct CDR3 sequences, around half of them singletons. Sequences were obtained from peripheral blood. Receptors originate from a human donor in good health. CDR3s include the opening cysteine and the closing phenylalanine or tryptophan. The D gene is left open where the match is weak. A row's size may be missing; if present it is once, few, many or a size class.

len	d_gene	v_gene	abundance	j_gene	CDR3aa	CDR3nt
12	-	TRBV29-1	few	TRBJ2-7	CSVGRDVYEQYF	TGCAGCGTTGGGAGGGACGTCTACGAGCAGTACTTC
16	TRBD2	TRBV12-3/TRBV12-4	-	TRBJ2-2	CASSTKRGANTGELFF	TGTGCCAGCAGTACAAAGCGGGGGGCGAACACCGGGGAGCTGTTTTTT
14	-	TRBV7-3	-	TRBJ2-3	CASSPDRFTDTQYF	TGTGCCAGCAGCCCCGACAGATTCACAGATACGCAGTATTTT
16	-	TRBV20-1	-	TRBJ2-7	CSARDQTQGSSYEQYF	TGCAGTGCTAGAGATCAGACCCAGGGGAGCTCCTACGAGCAGTACTTC
15	-	TRBV5-1	once	TRBJ1-4	CASREIGNTGEKLFF	TGCGCCAGCAGAGAGATTGGAAATACCGGGGAAAAACTGTTTTTT
15	-	TRBV6-1	-	TRBJ2-7	CASRARLGEGYEQYF	TGTGCCAGCAGAGCTAGGTTAGGTGAGGGCTACGAGCAGTACTTC
16	-	TRBV5-1	-	TRBJ2-7	CASSDEGVGNTYEQYF	TGCGCCAGCAGCGATGAGGGGGTAGGTAACACCTACGAGCAGTACTTC
14	-	TRBV5-6	-	TRBJ1-1	CASSFSASNTEAVF	TGTGCCAGCAGCTTCAGTGCATCCAACACTGAAGCTGTCTTT
16	-	TRBV5-1	-	TRBJ2-1	CASSLEGGRPYNEQFF	TGCGCCAGCAGCTTGGAAGGGGGGAGGCCCTACAATGAGCAGTTCTTC
15	TRBD1	TRBV11-1	large	TRBJ1-5	CASSNGQVSNQPQHF	TGTGCCAGCAGCAACGGACAGGTTAGCAATCAGCCCCAGCATTTT
13	-	TRBV29-1	-	TRBJ2-1	CSVEDRGGTEQFF	TGCAGCGTTGAAGATCGGGGAGGTACTGAGCAGTTCTTC
16	-	TRBV5-1	-	TRBJ1-2	CASSNFVSSVPGGYTF	TGCGCCAGCAGTAATTTCGTTTCGTCCGTGCCGGGAGGCTACACCTTC
13	-	TRBV20-1	-	TRBJ1-5	CSARDYGNQPQHF	TGCAGTGCTAGAGATTACGGTAATCAGCCCCAGCATTTT
12	-	TRBV27	-	TRBJ2-7	CASGRGVYEQYF	TGTGCCAGCGGCAGGGGGGTCTACGAGCAGTACTTC
15	TRBD2	TRBV20-1	-	TRBJ2-1	CSAQLAGRNYNEQFF	TGCAGTGCTCAACTAGCGGGGAGAAACTACAATGAGCAGTTCTTC
19	-	TRBV21-1	few	TRBJ2-4	CASSKTGDKRGLAKNIQYF	TGTGCCAGCAGCAAAACAGGAGATAAGCGGGGACTAGCCAAAAACATTCAGTACTTC
17	TRBD1	TRBV4-1	-	TRBJ2-2	CASSQVGQGAFTGELFF	TGCGCCAGCAGCCAAGTAGGGCAGGGGGCGTTCACCGGGGAGCTGTTTTTT
14	-	TRBV6-5	-	TRBJ1-1	CVSSYASLNTEAFF	TGTGTCAGCAGTTACGCTTCCCTGAACACTGAAGCTTTCTTT
19	TRBD1	TRBV13	-	TRBJ2-2	CASSRRLGRDRANTGELFF	TGTGCCAGCAGCAGACGGTTAGGTCGAGACAGGGCGAACACCGGGGAGCTGTTTTTT
10	-	TRBV9	-	TRBJ1-2	CAIQGHGYTF	TGTGCCATCCAGGGCCATGGCTACACCTTC
13	TRBD1	TRBV20-1	-	TRBJ1-5	CSARDRQGMTQHF	TGCAGTGCTAGAGATAGACAGGGGATGACCCAGCATTTT
13	-	TRBV10-3	-	TRBJ2-2	CATRTLEVGELFF	TGTGCCACCCGTACACTAGAGGTCGGGGAGCTGTTTTTT
12	-	TRBV5-1	-	TRBJ2-1	CASSLGNNEQFF	TGCGCCAGCAGCTTGGGGAACAATGAGCAGTTCTTC
13	-	TRBV6-1	-	TRBJ1-5	CASSRDLNQPQHF	TGTGCCAGCAGCAGGGACCTGAATCAGCCCCAGCATTTT
13	-	TRBV21-1	few	TRBJ1-4	CASISGPNEKLFF	TGTGCCAGCATCTCGGGGCCTAATGAAAAACTGTTTTTT
18	-	TRBV5-1	-	TRBJ1-2	CASSPRDVNRVLDYGYTF	TGCGCCAGCAGCCCGCGGGATGTAAACAGGGTCCTGGACTATGGCTACACCTTC
13	-	TRBV6-5	-	TRBJ1-2	CASSYFTGAGYTF	TGTGCCAGCAGTTACTTCACAGGAGCGGGCTACACCTTC
16	TRBD1	TRBV12-5	large	TRBJ1-5	CASGLVVGTGVQPQHF	TGTGCTAGTGGTTTGGTAGTTGGGACAGGGGTCCAGCCCCAGCATTTT
15	-	TRBV6-1	few	TRBJ1-1	CASSPSVSSNTEAFF	TGTGCCAGCAGCCCGTCCGTTTCCTCGAACACTGAAGCTTTCTTT
16	TRBD1	TRBV10-3	few	TRBJ1-3	CAISGTGAISGNTIYF	TGTGCCATCAGTGGGACAGGGGCTATCTCTGGAAACACCATATATTTT
15	-	TRBV12-3/TRBV12-4	large	TRBJ1-2	CASSRGSPLYYGYTF	TGTGCCAGCAGTCGGGGTTCCCCCTTGTACTATGGCTACACCTTC
14	-	TRBV5-1	-	TRBJ2-2	CASSLPGFTGELFF	TGCGCCAGCAGCTTGCCCGGATTCACCGGGGAGCTGTTTTTT
16	-	TRBV20-1	few	TRBJ1-5	CSARALGENSNQPQHF	TGCAGTGCTAGAGCGTTAGGGGAGAATAGCAATCAGCCCCAGCATTTT
16	TRBD1	TRBV27	-	TRBJ1-6	CASRRPPGQGDSPLHF	TGTGCCAGCAGACGTCCTCCGGGACAGGGTGATTCACCCCTCCACTTT
15	-	TRBV5-1	-	TRBJ1-1	CASSPLTGEETEAFF	TGCGCCAGCAGCCCCCTGACGGGGGAGGAGACTGAAGCTTTCTTT
14	-	TRBV7-8	few	TRBJ1-6	CASSLGSVNSPLHF	TGTGCCAGCAGCTTGGGATCCGTTAATTCACCCCTCCACTTT
13	-	TRBV29-1	-	TRBJ1-1	CSVETGRFTEAFF	TGCAGCGTTGAAACGGGACGTTTTACTGAAGCTTTCTTT
13	-	TRBV29-1	few	TRBJ2-2	CSVPRGVTGELFF	TGCAGCGTTCCTCGTGGGGTTACCGGGGAGCTGTTTTTT
13	TRBD1	TRBV10-3	few	TRBJ1-2	CAISGTGDYGYTF	TGTGCCATCAGTGGGACAGGGGACTATGGCTACACCTTC
14	-	TRBV11-2	few	TRBJ2-3	CASSLDRGADTQYF	TGTGCCAGCAGCTTAGACCGGGGGGCCGATACGCAGTATTTT
14	-	TRBV29-1	-	TRBJ1-2	CSVVSGPTLDGYTF	TGCAGCGTTGTTTCGGGGCCCACCCTGGATGGCTACACCTTC
11	-	TRBV19	few	TRBJ2-7	CASSIENEQYF	TGTGCCAGTAGTATAGAGAACGAGCAGTACTTC
14	TRBD1	TRBV5-5	medium-sized	TRBJ1-2	CASSLGAGGYGYTF	TGTGCCAGCAGCTTGGGCGCAGGGGGCTATGGCTACACCTTC
18	-	TRBV7-9	few	TRBJ1-1	CASSLGVGWQGPNTEAFF	TGTGCCAGCAGCTTAGGAGTGGGATGGCAGGGACCAAACACTGAAGCTTTCTTT
14	-	TRBV5-1	-	TRBJ1-4	CASSSGWLNEKLFF	TGCGCCAGCAGCTCCGGGTGGCTAAATGAAAAACTGTTTTTT
15	-	TRBV5-1	-	TRBJ1-4	CASSLGVSYKEKLFF	TGCGCCAGCAGCTTGGGGGTTAGTTACAAAGAAAAACTGTTTTTT